A selection of T cell receptor beta chains follows, all from one sample in a study of vaccination effects on CD4 cells after COVID-19. TCRdb keeps only in-frame clones here, not all; method: immunoSEQ multiplex PCR. The table includes 65,000 to 95,000 clones, around 74% detected once. For these TCRs, the target antigens are not known. The specimen was CD4+ T cells from PBMCs cultured with HCoV-OC43 spike peptides, collected after COVID-19 vaccination. These receptors came from a human donor who received a COVID-19 vaccine. The CDR3 runs from the conserved cysteine through the conserved F or W. A D gene is named only where the DNA matches it firmly.

v_call d_call cdr3_aa
TRBV6-2/TRBV6-3 - CASSYVRNYGYTF
TRBV18 - CASSMQRGVTEAFF
TRBV6-1 - CASSERWAAFF
TRBV11-1 - CASSAPQGKWTDTQYF
TRBV3-1/TRBV3-2 - CASSQETGGGYTF
TRBV2 - CASSPGMTLNNEQFF
TRBV25-1 - CASSDLGFGDTGELFF
TRBV15 - CATSRDPGPQETQYF
TRBV18 - CASSPGHQNTEAFF
TRBV19 - CASSTEQGSSQFF
TRBV6-1 - CASRRGQGNTIYF
TRBV18 TRBD1 CASSPGQGENQPQHF
TRBV3-1/TRBV3-2 - CASSQDGQGRSRNQPQHF
TRBV5-1 - CASSLVQTVGGYTF
TRBV5-1 - CASSPGHQYNEQFF
TRBV2 - CASSFDRPDTQYF
TRBV7-8 - CASSLVDSQGQPQHF
TRBV6-6 - CASSYAGTGELFF
TRBV5-4 - CASSLLVGGAGTEAFF
TRBV7-8 TRBD1 CASSPHGRTGTNSPLHF
TRBV12-3/TRBV12-4 - CASSVYNEQFF
TRBV2 - CASSERGWDYNSPLHF
TRBV6-1 - CASSEGPGGNTIYF
TRBV3-1/TRBV3-2 - CASSPRDINTGELFF
TRBV7-9 - CASSFQKIAEAFF
TRBV19 - CASSTQYSNQPQHF
TRBV11-1 - CASSLEGGSGELFF
TRBV6-5 - CASRRFRDFTGELFF
TRBV3-1/TRBV3-2 TRBD1 CASSLLGQADTDTQYF
TRBV7-3 TRBD2 CASSLLGTRAVREQFF
TRBV5-1 TRBD2 CASGGPLAGEGDTQYF
TRBV9 - CASSVGQVNTEAFF
TRBV25-1 TRBD1 CASSGLGTGPGYGYTF
TRBV19 - CASVGHYGYTF
TRBV6-5 - CASSLQEFMNTEAFF
TRBV29-1 - CSVGGSIFQETQYF
TRBV19 - CASSIAGGRPQHF
TRBV6-1 - CASSEAGGNYGYTF
TRBV7-9 TRBD1 CASSALGTGGTGELFF
TRBV4-2 - CASSQVGLVQETQYF
TRBV4-1 - CASSHFGRKDTEAFF
TRBV19 - CASTMGRGANTGELFF
TRBV28 - CASSGLPQETQYF
TRBV4-1 - CASSQLGGRSGNTIYF
TRBV12-3/TRBV12-4 - CASREQGSDGYTF
TRBV15 TRBD2 CATSTRTGGPPDTQYF
TRBV4-1 - CASSQRGTEQFF
TRBV5-4 - CASSHAPTGTGSPLHF
TRBV7-3 - CASTPGGNTEAFF
TRBV9 TRBD2 CASSVGVAGGRSTDTQYF